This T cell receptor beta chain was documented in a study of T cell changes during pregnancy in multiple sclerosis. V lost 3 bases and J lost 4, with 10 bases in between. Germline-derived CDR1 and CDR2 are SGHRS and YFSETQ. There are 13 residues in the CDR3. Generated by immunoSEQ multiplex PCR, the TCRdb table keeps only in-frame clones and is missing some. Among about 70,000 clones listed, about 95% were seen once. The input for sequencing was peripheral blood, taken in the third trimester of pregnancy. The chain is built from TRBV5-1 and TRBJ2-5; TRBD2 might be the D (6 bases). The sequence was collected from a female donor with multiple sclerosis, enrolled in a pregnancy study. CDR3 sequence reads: CASSSRSGETQYF. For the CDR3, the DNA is TGCGCCAGCAGCTCCCGTAGCGGAGAGACCCAGTACTTC.